The next 3 T cell receptor beta chains were all read from a single sample in a study of human T cells and chemical hapten exposure. Each CDR3 protein is one row after TCRdb ran MiXCR on the RACE reads. This repertoire shows about 380,000 distinct CDR3 sequences, roughly 6.3% found once; its top ten account for about 6%. Specified time point: patch test 2, 6 weeks after DPC sensitization. Treatment denoted: therapeutic diphenylcyclopropenone sensitization with weekly scalp DPC. The sequenced sample was whole blood, obtained in connection with sensitization to the hapten diphenylcyclopropenone (DPC). The receptors derive from a young woman with alopecia areata. Some clones in this sample may be carry-over from other donors' samples.

This clonotype was seen more than once but under ten times. The chain uses TRBV6-2 or TRBV6-3 and TRBJ2-2, with D hard to call. The CDR3 is 15 amino acids. In germline, CDR1 is MNHEY, CDR2 SVGEGT. V lost 5 bases and J lost 4, with 14 bases in between. The CDR3, as DNA: TGTGCCAGCAGTCAAGGGAAGGTTAGCACCGGGGAGCTGTTTTTT. This gives the protein CASSQGKVSTGELFF.

The chain has TRBV9 and TRBJ2-3; 9 bases map to TRBD2. J was trimmed by 1 base and V by 0 bases; bases with no gene match: 12. CDR1 and CDR2 (germline): SGDLS, YYNGEE. The CDR3 extends over 19 amino acids. The CDR3 DNA is TGTGCCAGCAGCGTAGTTCCAGCGGGGGGCCTACTGGGCACAGATACGCAGTATTTT. Residues: CASSVVPAGGLLGTDTQYF.

There are a few counts of this clonotype. This chain joins TRBV29-1 and TRBJ2-4; tentative D call: TRBD1 (6 bases). Trimming removed 1 base at V and 0 bases at J, with 13 bases between. Looked up from germline, CDR1 is SQVTM and CDR2 is ANQGSEA. This CDR3 region has 16 residues. CDR3 amino acids: CSVEATGNLAKNIQYF. CDR3 DNA sequence: TGCAGCGTTGAAGCAACAGGGAACTTAGCCAAAAACATTCAGTACTTC.